A selection of T cell receptor beta chains follows, all from one sample in a study of blood T cell repertoires in COVID-19. Assay: immunoSEQ multiplex PCR; the TCRdb copy retains only in-frame clones and omits some. The table has 250,000 to 300,000 clones, 81% seen once. The sequenced sample was peripheral blood. All receptors derive from a woman aged 60-75 years with active or convalescent COVID-19. Both conserved end residues are part of each CDR3. D genes are given only for firm matches.

16,TRBV5-1,NA,CASSPSGVASNQPQHF
15,TRBV19,NA,CASSSRDLLDYGYTF
16,TRBV11-2,TRBD1,CASSLAGRGRLDTQYF
14,TRBV7-8,NA,CASSLAAAGRWAFF
12,TRBV24-1,NA,CATSDSVGPQHF
15,TRBV6-6,NA,CASSYEVLTITGYTF
17,TRBV3-1/TRBV3-2,TRBD1,CASSQGWLGQDIYEQYF
17,TRBV6-2/TRBV6-3,NA,CASSYPPDTFPPYEQYF
15,TRBV9,TRBD2,CASSVGRTSNNEQFF
15,TRBV7-2,NA,CASSSWGDSYNEQFF
14,TRBV6-6,TRBD1,CASMTGEVNTEAFF
17,TRBV24-1,NA,CATSDPNVLAPPYEQYF
15,TRBV7-3,TRBD1,CASSLKETTGDEQYF
14,TRBV5-6,NA,CAYNQGWRGDTQYF
15,TRBV5-1,NA,CASSPMGAGNTEAFF
16,TRBV7-8,NA,CASSPRRFRGNTEAFF
15,TRBV25-1,NA,CASSEGQGWDSPLHF
16,TRBV2,TRBD2,CASSELIAGGRETQYF
13,TRBV19,NA,CASSMGGTGELFF
14,TRBV19,NA,CASSIDAGNTEAFF
16,TRBV7-8,NA,CASSRLGGAVEETQYF
17,TRBV5-6,NA,CASTLWEFWAGTDTQYF
14,TRBV2,NA,CASSEASTYNEQFF
16,TRBV28,NA,CASSLGGFSRSDTQYF